The 31 T cell receptor beta chains presented below share a single source sample, sequenced in a study of cytotoxic CD8 clonotypes in ibrutinib-treated CLL. Clones were read by immunoSEQ multiplex PCR, and TCRdb kept only the in-frame ones, dropping some. The data contain 130,000 or so clones, 70% to 90% of them singletons. The material sequenced was PBMCs, taken after 24 months of ibrutinib treatment. These receptors were collected from a human donor with chronic lymphocytic leukemia.

This chain uses TRBV5-1 with TRBJ2-3; 11 bases agree with TRBD2. The CDR3 is 17 residues long. With V trimmed by 3 bases and J by 3 bases, 9 bases remained unmatched. Looked up from germline, CDR1 is SGHRS and CDR2 is YFSETQ. This CDR3 is CASSSGLAGGGTDTQYF. CDR3 DNA: TGCGCCAGCAGCTCAGGACTAGCGGGTGGGGGAACAGATACGCAGTATTTT.

The gene calls are TRBV9 and TRBJ2-5, with TRBD2 identical over 15 bases. The CDR3 is 17 residues long. Germline V gene lookup returns CDR1 SGDLS and CDR2 YYNGEE. The J segment lost 7 bases and the V segment lost 3 bases, leaving 10 bases of the junction unmatched. In nucleotides, the CDR3 is TGTGCCAGCAGCGCTACGGGACTAGCGGGGGGAATGAGGACCCAGTACTTC. Amino acids: CASSATGLAGGMRTQYF.

CDR3 loop: CASSQTGTGTSNTGELFF. The CDR3 coding sequence is TGCGCCAGCAGCCAAACCGGGACGGGGACCTCGAACACCGGGGAGCTGTTTTTT. The chain is built from TRBV5-1 and TRBJ2-2; perhaps D is TRBD1 or TRBD2 (5 bases each). There are 18 residues in the CDR3. The germline V and J ends were trimmed by 4 bases and 0 bases, with 19 bases remaining between them. The germline gives CDR1 SGHRS, CDR2 YFSETQ.

This chain uses TRBV19 with TRBJ1-3, with D unresolved. V was shortened by 9 bases and J by 4 bases, with 7 bases between the two germline ends. This CDR3 has 11 residues. Germline loops: CDR1 LNHDA, CDR2 SQIVND (reference sequence). The CDR3 region has the DNA TGTGCCAGCGGTTCCGGAAACACCATATATTTT. It yields the protein CASGSGNTIYF.

The V gene is TRBV4-2, the J gene TRBJ2-3; TRBD1 or TRBD2 may be the D gene (5 bases each). The germline CDR1 and CDR2 sequences are LGHNA and YNFKEQ. The V gene lost 6 bases and the J gene lost 0 bases, with 13 bases spanning the gap. The CDR3 length is 15 residues. The CDR3 DNA reads as TGTGCCAGCAGATCGCCGGGACGGAGCACAGATACGCAGTATTTT. The encoded protein is CASRSPGRSTDTQYF.

V is TRBV27 and J is TRBJ2-3, with 7 bases aligning to TRBD1. Germline V CDR1 and CDR2: MNHEY, SMNVEV (reference sequence). V shed 5 bases and J 3 bases; nucleotides not matched to a gene: 5. This CDR3 region has 14 residues. CDR3: CASSVWTGTDTQYF. The DNA for the CDR3 is TGTGCCAGCAGTGTTTGGACAGGAACAGATACGCAGTATTTT.

The chain is built from TRBV6-6 and TRBJ2-5; no reliable D call. Germline V CDR1 and CDR2: MNHNY, SVGAGI (reference sequence). CDR3 length: 13 residues. Trimming took 5 bases from V and 5 from J, leaving 12 bases between them. CDR3 sequence reads: CASSTLGSETQYF. CDR3 nucleotide sequence: TGTGCCAGCAGTACCCTCGGGTCGGAGACCCAGTACTTC.

The chain links TRBV27 to TRBJ1-4, with 8 bases aligning to TRBD1. The CDR3 contains 16 residues. Germline V gives CDR1 MNHEY, CDR2 SMNVEV (reference sequence). V lost 7 bases and J lost 2; bases outside the gene matches: 9. CDR3 protein: CASKLTGEVTNEKLFF. The CDR3 region has the DNA TGTGCCAGCAAACTGACAGGGGAGGTTACTAATGAAAAACTGTTTTTT.

The chain employs TRBV5-1 and TRBJ2-3; D assignment may be TRBD1 or TRBD2 (6 bases each). This CDR3 comprises 15 residues. V shed 3 bases and J shed 2 bases, with 13 bases lying between them. The V gene's germline CDR1 is SGHRS and CDR2 YFSETQ. The CDR3 nucleotides are TGCGCCAGCAGCTCAAAGGGGGGCCCCACAGATACGCAGTATTTT. Its protein is CASSSKGGPTDTQYF.

The V and J genes are TRBV7-2 and TRBJ1-5, with 7 positions matching TRBD1. The length of the CDR3 is 17 residues. The trim removed 5 bases at V and 2 bases at J, leaving 12 bases unmatched. Germline-derived CDR1 and CDR2 are SGHTA and FQGNSA. The CDR3 is CASSRAPGGAGNQPQHF. The CDR3 DNA is TGTGCCAGCAGCCGAGCCCCAGGGGGTGCCGGCAATCAGCCCCAGCATTTT.

Written as DNA, the CDR3 is TGTGCCAGCAGCTTGGGTTCTAGGGGGAACACTGAAGCTTTCTTT. This codes for CASSLGSRGNTEAFF. J is TRBJ1-1 and V is TRBV5-5; D is possibly TRBD1 (5 bases). The CDR3 totals 15 residues. Germline V lookup: CDR1 SGHKS, CDR2 YYEKEE (reference sequence). Between the trimmed V and J ends, which lost 0 bases and 1 base, there was a span of 10 bases.

J is TRBJ1-1 and V is TRBV6-6, with no clear D. The germline gives CDR1 MNHNY, CDR2 SVGAGI (reference sequence). This CDR3 is built from 12 residues. Trimming removed 7 bases at V and 1 base at J, with 7 bases between. The CDR3 is CASIRGNTEAFF. The CDR3 nucleotides are TGTGCCAGCATTCGGGGGAACACTGAAGCTTTCTTT.

The V call is TRBV9, the J call TRBJ2-1; D gene uncertain. V lost 0 bases and J 7 bases, leaving 11 bases between the germline ends. The CDR3 has 14 residues. Germline assignment: CDR1 SGDLS and CDR2 YYNGEE. Written as DNA, the CDR3 is TGTGCCAGCAGCGTAGGTTCTACCCAGAATGAGCAGTTCTTC. It yields the protein CASSVGSTQNEQFF.

In nucleotides, the CDR3 is TGTGCCAGCAGCAAAGCGGGGACTAGCGGGAGGGCCACAGCCAAAAACATTCAGTACTTC. This gives the protein CASSKAGTSGRATAKNIQYF. V gene TRBV21-1 combines with J gene TRBJ2-4; the table's TRBD2 call for D was not verified on the DNA. TRBV21-1 constitutes a pseudogene. This CDR3 region has 20 residues.

The CDR3: CASSLTGRDIQYF. The CDR3 nucleotides read TGTGCCAGCAGCTTAACAGGGCGGGACATTCAGTACTTC. The V gene is TRBV7-3, the J gene TRBJ2-4; weak D call: TRBD2 (5 bases). The V end was cut by 0 bases, the J end by 8 bases, with 8 bases between. Germline CDR1 SGHTA, CDR2 FQGTGA. This CDR3 region has 13 residues.

The chain joins TRBV5-1 to TRBJ1-1; weak D call: TRBD1 (5 bases). V lost 1 base and J lost 8, with 9 bases in between. Germline V CDR1 and CDR2: SGHRS, YFSETQ. The CDR3 sequence is 12 residues long. CDR3 protein: CASSLFGAEAFF. CDR3 DNA sequence: TGCGCCAGCAGCTTGTTCGGGGCCGAAGCTTTCTTT.

V gene TRBV5-8 combines with J gene TRBJ2-5; 7 bases are a match to TRBD2. This CDR3 is built from 14 residues. V dropped 4 bases and J dropped 4; count of bases not matched to a gene: 7. The germline V gene has CDR1 SGHTS and CDR2 YDEGEE. In DNA, the CDR3 is TGTGCCAGCAGCACCGGGACTAAAGGAGAGACCCAGTACTTC. Translated: CASSTGTKGETQYF.

This chain connects TRBV30 to TRBJ1-5; D may be TRBD1 (6 bases). Trimming pared 3 bases from V and 0 bases from J, leaving 12 bases between. This CDR3 is built from 15 residues. Per the germline V gene, CDR1 is GTSNPN and CDR2 is SVGIG (reference sequence). The CDR3 sequence: CAWSEGGNSNQPQHF. The CDR3 DNA follows: TGTGCCTGGAGCGAGGGGGGAAATAGCAATCAGCCCCAGCATTTT.

The CDR3 bases are TGCAGCTGGAGGCAGGGGGACACTGAAGCTTTCTTT. Residues: CSWRQGDTEAFF. This sequence joins TRBV29-1 and TRBJ1-1, with 7 bases that match TRBD1. The CDR3 contains 12 residues. The germline V gene has CDR1 SQVTM and CDR2 ANQGSEA. The junction had 6 bases not matched to a gene; V was cut back by 8 bases and J by 3 bases. Complete variable domain (other parts from reference TRBV29-1 and TRBJ1-1): SAVISQKPSRDICQRGTSLTIQCQVDSQVTMMFWYRQQPGQSLTLIATANQGSEATYESGFVIDKFPISRPNLTFSTLTVSNMSPEDSSIYLCSWRQGDTEAFFGQGTRLTVV.

The rearrangement uses TRBV19 and TRBJ1-5, with TRBD1 matching over 7 bases. This CDR3 comprises 17 residues. J was trimmed by 0 bases and V by 4 bases; bases with no gene match: 9. CDR1 is LNHDA and CDR2 is SQIVND in the germline V gene (reference sequence). The CDR3 is CASSSLYRGDSNQPQHF. CDR3 DNA sequence: TGTGCCAGTAGTAGCCTCTACAGGGGAGATAGCAATCAGCCCCAGCATTTT.

The V call is TRBV6-4, the J call TRBJ2-3, with 10 nucleotides matching TRBD2. There are 15 residues in the CDR3. Germline CDR1 reads MRHNA; CDR2 reads SNTAGT. V dropped 2 bases and J dropped 6; count of bases not matched to a gene: 5. The CDR3 bases are TGTGCCAGCAGTGACCTAGCGGGAGCCGGGGATACGCAGTATTTT. The encoded protein is CASSDLAGAGDTQYF.

V and J are TRBV5-6 and TRBJ2-7, with 8 bases aligning to TRBD1. The CDR3 consists of 15 residues. With 5 bases clipped from V and 3 bases from J, the junction kept 10 bases outside the gene matches. Looked up from germline, CDR1 is SGHDT and CDR2 is YYEEEE. The CDR3 DNA follows: TGTGCCAGCAGACAAGCCGGGACAGGAGGCTACGAGCAGTACTTC. Protein product: CASRQAGTGGYEQYF.

This clone is a singleton in its sample. J is TRBJ2-1 and V is TRBV27; TRBD1 aligns across 7 bases. V lost 4 bases and J lost 2; bases outside the gene matches: 5. This CDR3 contains 15 residues. CDR1 and CDR2 (germline): MNHEY, SMNVEV (reference sequence). The CDR3 sequence is CASSSPGQTYNEQFF. For the CDR3, the DNA is TGTGCCAGCAGTTCACCGGGACAGACCTACAATGAGCAGTTCTTC.

V usage is TRBV19 and J usage is TRBJ2-5; 14 bases fit TRBD2. The length of the CDR3 is 18 residues. V lost 4 bases, J lost 5 bases, and 12 bases stayed unmatched. Germline CDR1 LNHDA, CDR2 SQIVND (reference sequence). For the CDR3, the DNA is TGTGCCAGTAGTAGAGGGACTAGCGGGGGCCGCCTTCGGGAGACCCAGTACTTC. As protein: CASSRGTSGGRLRETQYF.

V and J are TRBV14 and TRBJ1-1; possible D gene TRBD1, 6 bases. This CDR3 is 16 amino acids long. CDR1 is SGHDN, CDR2 FVKESK, per germline. Trimming took 4 bases from V and 1 from J, leaving 16 bases between them. CDR3 DNA: TGTGCCAGCAGCCCCCGAACAGGGAAAGGGAACACTGAAGCTTTCTTT. This gives the protein CASSPRTGKGNTEAFF.

The chain has TRBV5-3 and TRBJ2-2; D may be TRBD1 (6 bases). TRBV5-3 is recorded as an ORF, its role being uncertain. V was trimmed by 5 bases and J by 3 bases, leaving 11 bases between them. The length of the CDR3 is 14 residues. CDR3 region: CARRRDTDTGELFF. CDR3 sequence (DNA): TGTGCCAGAAGGAGGGACACTGACACCGGGGAGCTGTTTTTT.

V is TRBV18 and J is TRBJ1-5, with 8 bases identical to TRBD1. CDR3 length: 14 amino acids. After removal of 3 bases from V and 4 bases from J, the junction contained 2 bases not matched to a gene. Germline CDR1 KGHSH, CDR2 LQKENI. The CDR3 here is CASSPQGANQPQHF. CDR3 sequence (DNA): TGTGCCAGCTCACCCCAGGGGGCAAATCAGCCCCAGCATTTT.

The V and J genes are TRBV7-9 and TRBJ1-4; no clear D gene. Deletions cut 5 bases from V and 5 bases from J, with 21 bases between. The germline gives CDR1 SEHNR, CDR2 FQNEAQ (reference sequence). The CDR3 spans 17 residues. CDR3 in DNA: TGTGCCAGCAGCATAAGCTCTCTGGCAGTGCGCAATGAAAAACTGTTTTTT. Protein sequence: CASSISSLAVRNEKLFF.

The rearrangement joins TRBV7-9 to TRBJ1-2; 9 bases line up with TRBD1. Germline V lookup: CDR1 SEHNR, CDR2 FQNEAQ (reference sequence). The CDR3 sequence is 11 residues long. The ends lost 11 bases at V and 6 bases at J; junction bases unmatched: 4. The DNA for the CDR3 is TGTGCCGTCACAGGGGGCGATGGCTACACCTTC. Translated: CAVTGGDGYTF.

The rearrangement uses TRBV6-1 and TRBJ2-7; 7 nucleotides agree with TRBD1. The CDR3 length is 15 residues. Germline CDR1 reads MNHNS; CDR2 reads SASEGT. With 5 bases clipped from V and 3 bases from J, the junction kept 10 bases outside the gene matches. CDR3 in amino acids: CASSQEGQSVYEQYF. The CDR3 nucleotides are TGTGCCAGCAGTCAAGAGGGACAGTCAGTCTACGAGCAGTACTTC.

This sequence joins TRBV10-2 and TRBJ1-5, with 8 bases aligning to TRBD1. J was trimmed by 6 bases and V by 3 bases; bases with no gene match: 7. CDR1 and CDR2 (germline): WSHSY, SAAADI. CDR3 length: 15 residues. The CDR3 region has the DNA TGCGCCAGCAGTGACTGGACAGGGAAAGGTCAGCCCCAGCATTTT. Its protein is CASSDWTGKGQPQHF.